A selection of T cell receptor beta chains follows, all from one sample in a study of response to subunit inactivated influenza vaccine. MiXCR, run by TCRdb on the RT-PCR reads, gives a single entry per CDR3 protein. Of fewer than 550,000 distinct CDR3 sequences in the sample, about 25% were seen once. This sample comprised CD4+ T cells sorted from PBMCs, obtained less than 6 days after vaccination. Receptors were obtained from a man in his fifties who received an inactivated influenza vaccine. The conserved cysteine and the conserved F or W are not part of the CDR3 here. Fields, in order: J gene, clone size, V gene, CDR3 protein. Only some rows state a clone size, as once, few, many or a class for expanded clones.

j_call: TRBJ2-3; clone_size: few; v_call: TRBV6-1; cdr3_aa: ASSAGTTY
j_call: TRBJ2-7; clone_size: -; v_call: TRBV20-1; cdr3_aa: CARGARGQEAYEQY
j_call: TRBJ2-5; clone_size: once; v_call: TRBV20-1; cdr3_aa: SADRVETQY
j_call: TRBJ2-5; clone_size: -; v_call: TRBV4-3; cdr3_aa: ASSSFGQSQETQY
j_call: TRBJ2-2; clone_size: -; v_call: TRBV11-2; cdr3_aa: ASSPRVNTGELF
j_call: TRBJ1-2; clone_size: few; v_call: TRBV20-1; cdr3_aa: SAPPNRWDYGYT
j_call: TRBJ2-2; clone_size: -; v_call: TRBV15; cdr3_aa: ATSRDYGASAGELF
j_call: TRBJ1-6; clone_size: -; v_call: TRBV20-1; cdr3_aa: SARDRDGPSPLH
j_call: TRBJ2-2; clone_size: -; v_call: TRBV6-1; cdr3_aa: ASHQAPANTGELF
j_call: TRBJ2-1; clone_size: many; v_call: TRBV12-3/TRBV12-4; cdr3_aa: ASSLTRQERNEQF
j_call: TRBJ2-2; clone_size: -; v_call: TRBV6-2/TRBV6-3; cdr3_aa: ASTARDPRSLITGELF